This T cell receptor beta chain was sequenced for a study of shared clonotypes between healthy human individuals. Across the whole study: Ranging from 18 to 49 in age, donors were a couple of women and three men. Each donor's CD8 memory used one plate, CD8 naive two, each CD4 subset three. The study, taken as a whole, reports: Genetic and exposure-history diversity was limited by the few donors. Memory subsets generally showed lower estimated richness than naive subsets.

Produced via immunoSEQ multiplex PCR; TCRdb's table is partial and in-frame only. The table has around 180,000 clones, just under 95% seen once. V lost 4 bases, J lost 0 bases, and 19 bases lay in between. Germline lookup yields CDR1 LNHDA and CDR2 SQIVND (reference sequence). The CDR3 loop spans 18 amino acids. A note on this clone: Its cognate antigen is unknown.

Sequencing input: naive CD4+ T cells sorted from blood. Subset in this sample: CD45RA+ positively selected. This TCR came from a woman younger than 45 in good health. The chain employs TRBV19 and TRBJ2-1; tentative D call: TRBD1 (6 bases). CDR3 protein: CASSNPDRLTPSYNEQFF. In nucleotides, the CDR3 is TGTGCCAGTAGTAATCCGGACAGACTTACTCCCTCCTACAATGAGCAGTTCTTC.